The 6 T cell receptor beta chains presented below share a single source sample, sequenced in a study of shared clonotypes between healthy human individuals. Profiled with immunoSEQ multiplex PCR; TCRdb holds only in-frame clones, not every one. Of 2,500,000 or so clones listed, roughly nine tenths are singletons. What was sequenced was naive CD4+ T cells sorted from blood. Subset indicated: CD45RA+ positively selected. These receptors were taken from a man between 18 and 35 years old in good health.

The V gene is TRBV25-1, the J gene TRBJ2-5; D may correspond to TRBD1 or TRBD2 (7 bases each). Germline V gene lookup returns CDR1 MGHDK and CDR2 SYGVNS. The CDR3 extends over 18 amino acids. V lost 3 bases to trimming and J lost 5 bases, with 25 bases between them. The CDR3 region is CASSDPPGGGMFHETQYF. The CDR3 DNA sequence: TGTGCCAGCAGTGACCCCCCAGGGGGAGGGATGTTTCACGAGACCCAGTACTTC.

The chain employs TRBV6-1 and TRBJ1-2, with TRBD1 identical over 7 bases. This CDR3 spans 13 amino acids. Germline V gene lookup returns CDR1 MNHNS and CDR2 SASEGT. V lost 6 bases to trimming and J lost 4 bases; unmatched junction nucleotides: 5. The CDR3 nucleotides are TGTGCCAGCAGGAGGACAGGCATCTATGGCTACACCTTC. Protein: CASRRTGIYGYTF.

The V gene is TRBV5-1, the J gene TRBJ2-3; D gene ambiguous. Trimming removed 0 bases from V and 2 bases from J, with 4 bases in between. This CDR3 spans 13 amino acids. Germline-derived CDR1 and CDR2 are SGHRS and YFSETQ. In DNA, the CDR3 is TGCGCCAGCAGCTTGGTTATCACAGATACGCAGTATTTT. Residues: CASSLVITDTQYF.

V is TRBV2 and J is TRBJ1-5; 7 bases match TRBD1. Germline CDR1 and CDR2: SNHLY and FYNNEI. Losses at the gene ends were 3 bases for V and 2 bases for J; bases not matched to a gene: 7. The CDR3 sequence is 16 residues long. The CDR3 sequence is CASSDRRQGRNQPQHF. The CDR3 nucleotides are TGTGCCAGCAGTGACCGACGACAGGGACGCAATCAGCCCCAGCATTTT.

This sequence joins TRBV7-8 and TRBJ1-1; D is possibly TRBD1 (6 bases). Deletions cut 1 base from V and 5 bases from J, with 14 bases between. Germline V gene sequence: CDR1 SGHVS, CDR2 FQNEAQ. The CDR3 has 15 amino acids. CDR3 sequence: CASSLELAGQTEAFF. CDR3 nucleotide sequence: TGTGCCAGCAGCTTAGAGCTGGCGGGACAAACTGAAGCTTTCTTT.

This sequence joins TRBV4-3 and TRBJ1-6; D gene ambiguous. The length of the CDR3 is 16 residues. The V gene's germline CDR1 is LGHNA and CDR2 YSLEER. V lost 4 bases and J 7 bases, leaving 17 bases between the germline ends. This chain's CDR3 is CASSLLPGVLNSPLHF. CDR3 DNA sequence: TGCGCCAGCAGCCTCCTCCCAGGAGTTCTAAATTCACCCCTCCACTTT.